What follows are 25 T cell receptor beta chains derived from one specimen sequenced in a study of blood T cell repertoires in COVID-19. Profiled with immunoSEQ multiplex PCR; TCRdb holds only in-frame clones, not every one. Seen here are some 78,000 clones, 86% observed once, and the top ten hold 25% to 30%. Sequenced material: peripheral blood. Receptors originate from a man in his forties or fifties with active or convalescent COVID-19.

In this sample, this clone turned up once. The chain links TRBV3-1 (or the pseudogene TRBV3-2) to TRBJ2-3, with TRBD2 matching over 7 bases. CDR3 length: 15 residues. Trimming cost V 3 bases and J 4 bases; bases outside gene matches: 7. Per the germline V gene, CDR1 is LGHDT and CDR2 is YNNKEL (reference sequence). CDR3 protein: CASSQAAGYADTQYF. CDR3 nucleotide sequence: TGTGCCAGCAGCCAGGCAGCGGGATATGCAGATACGCAGTATTTT.

This sequence joins TRBV6-4 and TRBJ2-1, with 9 bases that match TRBD1. Germline assignment: CDR1 MRHNA and CDR2 SNTAGT. The CDR3 is 15 residues long. After removal of 5 bases from V and 2 bases from J, the junction contained 4 bases not matched to a gene. The CDR3 spells CASSQDRGTYNEQFF. The DNA for the CDR3 is TGTGCCAGCAGTCAAGACAGGGGGACCTACAATGAGCAGTTCTTC.

This sequence joins TRBV29-1 and TRBJ1-2; tentatively, D is TRBD1 (6 bases). This CDR3 comprises 14 residues. Germline V gene sequence: CDR1 SQVTM, CDR2 ANQGSEA. V was cut by 3 bases and J by 3 bases, with 14 bases left in between. CDR3 sequence (DNA): TGCAGCGTTGACAGGGGACGGACCCACTATGGCTACACCTTC. It specifies CSVDRGRTHYGYTF.

The chain is built from TRBV28 and TRBJ2-5, with TRBD2 matching 7 bases. CDR3 length: 14 amino acids. Germline CDR1 and CDR2: MDHEN and SYDVKM. V lost 2 bases, J lost 5 bases, and 5 bases stayed unmatched. As DNA, the CDR3 is TGTGCCAGCAGTTTACTGCGGGAGAGGGAGACCCAGTACTTC. It yields the protein CASSLLRERETQYF.

V is TRBV27 and J is TRBJ2-2; tentatively, D is TRBD2 (5 bases). Per the germline V gene, CDR1 is MNHEY and CDR2 is SMNVEV (reference sequence). V was trimmed by 5 bases and J by 1 base, leaving 17 bases between them. The CDR3 runs 17 residues. The CDR3 DNA is TGTGCCAGCAGTCCCTCTCTCCGGGGATGGAACACCGGGGAGCTGTTTTTT. This encodes CASSPSLRGWNTGELFF.

As for this clone: Being one base from a much bigger clone, this may be a read error. This rearrangement joins TRBV7-7 to TRBJ1-1; no definite D call. Between the trimmed V and J ends, which lost 1 base and 1 base, there was a span of 4 bases. CDR3 size: 13 residues. Germline CDR1 is SSHAT and CDR2 is FNYEAQ (reference sequence). CDR3 sequence (DNA): TGTGCCAGCAGCTTAGACAGGAACACTGAAGCTTTCTTT. Amino acid sequence: CASSLDRNTEAFF.

The V call is TRBV5-1, the J call TRBJ1-5; TRBD1 matches at 9 bases. V was pared by 6 bases and J by 4 bases, with 11 bases of the junction left unmatched. Looked up from germline, CDR1 is SGHRS and CDR2 is YFSETQ. This CDR3 region has 16 residues. CDR3 protein: CASMTTGGGTNQPQHF. In DNA form, the CDR3 reads TGCGCCAGCATGACGACAGGGGGAGGCACAAATCAGCCCCAGCATTTT. The full variable domain, its missing parts supplied by reference TRBV5-1 and TRBJ1-5, is KAGVTQTPRYLIKTRGQQVTLSCSPISGHRSVSWYQQTPGQGLQFLFEYFSETQRNKGNFPGRFSGRQFSNSRSEMNVSTLELGDSALYLCASMTTGGGTNQPQHFGDGTRLSIL.

The genes are TRBV27 and TRBJ1-3; weak D call: TRBD1 (5 bases). V lost 1 base and J lost 0, with 19 bases in between. This CDR3 region has 19 residues. Germline CDR1 MNHEY, CDR2 SMNVEV (reference sequence). The CDR3 bases are TGTGCCAGCAGTTTATGTTATCGAATGCAGGGTGACTCTGGAAACACCATATATTTT. Its protein is CASSLCYRMQGDSGNTIYF.

Only a few counts were recorded for this clone. The chain joins TRBV3-1 (or the pseudogene TRBV3-2) to TRBJ2-7; TRBD1 aligns across 7 bases. V was pared by 0 bases and J by 3 bases, with 5 bases of the junction left unmatched. The length of the CDR3 is 15 residues. Germline CDR1 LGHDT, CDR2 YNNKEL (reference sequence). DNA for the CDR3: TGTGCCAGCAGCCAAGAGACAGGGTACCTCTACGAGCAGTACTTC. It translates to CASSQETGYLYEQYF.

The gene calls are TRBV29-1 and TRBJ2-3; no clear D gene. The CDR3 sequence is 16 residues long. CDR1 is SQVTM, CDR2 ANQGSEA, per germline. V shed 3 bases and J shed 0 bases, with 16 bases lying between them. CDR3 coding DNA: TGCAGCGTTGAGAGGCGAGGTAGATCTAGCACAGATACGCAGTATTTT. Protein product: CSVERRGRSSTDTQYF.

This clone has just a few counts. The chain links TRBV7-2 to TRBJ2-1; 9 bases align to TRBD2. CDR3 length: 14 amino acids. V trimming: 3 bases; J trimming: 3 bases; junction bases outside the gene matches: 0. CDR1 is SGHTA and CDR2 is FQGNSA in the germline V gene. This CDR3 reads CASSFSGGYNEQFF. CDR3 bases: TGTGCCAGCAGCTTTAGCGGGGGCTACAATGAGCAGTTCTTC.

This clone was counted once. V gene TRBV2 combines with J gene TRBJ1-4; the match to TRBD1 covers 8 bases. Germline V CDR1 and CDR2: SNHLY, FYNNEI. This CDR3 contains 17 residues. V lost 5 bases, J lost 7 bases, and 15 bases stayed unmatched. CDR3 amino acids: CASSPGTGGVFGEKLFF. In DNA form, the CDR3 reads TGTGCCAGCAGTCCAGGGACAGGAGGGGTTTTCGGTGAAAAACTGTTTTTT.

The chain carries TRBV24-1 and TRBJ1-5; no clear D. The V end lost 7 bases, the J end lost 4 bases, and 16 bases lay between the germline ends. The CDR3 is 15 amino acids. The V gene's germline CDR1 is KGHDR and CDR2 SFDVKD. The CDR3 loop reads CATSDGTVPNQPQHF. In nucleotides, the CDR3 is TGTGCCACCAGCGACGGCACAGTACCGAATCAGCCCCAGCATTTT.

The V and J genes are TRBV14 and TRBJ2-1; tentative D call: TRBD2 (5 bases). The CDR3 runs to 14 residues. With 1 base removed from V and 5 bases from J, the gap between germline ends came to 9 bases. Germline V gene sequence: CDR1 SGHDN, CDR2 FVKESK. CDR3 sequence (DNA): TGTGCCAGCAGCCAAGTTCCTAGCAACAATGAGCAGTTCTTC. Protein product: CASSQVPSNNEQFF.

This chain uses TRBV12-5 with TRBJ2-2; 9 bases agree with TRBD2. The CDR3 is 22 amino acids. V lost 3 bases to trimming and J lost 3 bases; unmatched junction nucleotides: 23. The germline V gene encodes CDR1 LGHNT and CDR2 FRNRAP. CDR3 in amino acids: CASGFNSGGITLAGRYTGELFF. DNA of the CDR3: TGTGCTAGTGGTTTTAACAGTGGGGGGATCACTCTAGCGGGACGATACACCGGGGAGCTGTTTTTT.

The V call is TRBV2, the J call TRBJ1-3, with unresolved D. Germline CDR1 is SNHLY and CDR2 is FYNNEI. The V end lost 4 bases, the J end lost 4 bases, and 8 bases lay between the germline ends. The CDR3 runs to 13 residues. The CDR3, as DNA: TGTGCCAGCAGTGGAGGGCCGGGAAACACCATATATTTT. Residues: CASSGGPGNTIYF.

The chain uses TRBV24-1 and TRBJ1-1; 9 bases fit TRBD1. The CDR3 sequence is 15 residues long. Per germline, CDR1 KGHDR and CDR2 SFDVKD. V lost 5 bases and J lost 1; bases outside the gene matches: 4. The CDR3, as DNA: TGTGCCACCAGTGTACCACAGGGGGCGAACACTGAAGCTTTCTTT. Translated, it gives CATSVPQGANTEAFF.

V usage is TRBV5-1 and J usage is TRBJ2-3, with unresolved D. Between the trimmed V and J ends, which lost 0 bases and 6 bases, there was a span of 8 bases. From germline, CDR1 is SGHRS and CDR2 YFSETQ. This CDR3 is built from 13 residues. The CDR3: CASSLAIRDTQYF. CDR3 nucleotides: TGCGCCAGCAGCTTGGCCATCCGGGATACGCAGTATTTT.

This sequence joins TRBV11-2 and TRBJ2-3; 9 bases agree with TRBD2. From germline, CDR1 is SGHAT and CDR2 FQNNGV. The CDR3 consists of 15 residues. V shed 3 bases, J shed 6 bases, and the junction held 7 bases outside the gene matches. The DNA for the CDR3 is TGTGCCAGCAGCTTGGAAGCGGGGGGCAGGGATACGCAGTATTTT. It translates to CASSLEAGGRDTQYF.

The chain combines TRBV27 with TRBJ1-2; 7 nucleotides align to TRBD1. The junction had 9 bases not matched to a gene; V was cut back by 5 bases and J by 6 bases. CDR1 and CDR2 from the germline V gene are MNHEY and SMNVEV (reference sequence). The CDR3 runs 14 residues. The DNA of the CDR3 is TGTGCCAGCAGTCCCGACAGGGCTACGGATGGCTACACCTTC. The encoded protein is CASSPDRATDGYTF.

V usage is TRBV10-2 and J usage is TRBJ2-1, with D perhaps TRBD2 (6 bases). CDR3 size: 14 residues. Germline loops: CDR1 WSHSY, CDR2 SAAADI. V gave up 6 bases and J gave up 2 bases, with 11 bases separating them. The CDR3 sequence: CASSLGGPYNEQFF. CDR3 bases: TGCGCCAGCAGCCTCGGGGGACCCTACAATGAGCAGTTCTTC.

V gene TRBV18 combines with J gene TRBJ1-4; TRBD1 matches at 9 bases. This CDR3 contains 15 residues. The J segment lost 8 bases and the V segment lost 3 bases, leaving 7 bases of the junction unmatched. Germline V lookup: CDR1 KGHSH, CDR2 LQKENI. This CDR3 reads CASSPGQGRNEKLFF. CDR3 nucleotides: TGTGCCAGCTCACCGGGACAGGGTAGAAACGAAAAACTGTTTTTT.

This clone was picked up one time. The gene calls are TRBV5-4 and TRBJ1-1, with TRBD1 matching over 8 bases. V was pared by 2 bases and J by 0 bases, with 6 bases of the junction left unmatched. The germline V gene has CDR1 SGHNT and CDR2 YYREEE (reference sequence). CDR3 length: 16 residues. The CDR3 sequence: CASSLTGGSMNTEAFF. In nucleotides, the CDR3 is TGTGCCAGCAGCTTAACAGGGGGGTCCATGAACACTGAAGCTTTCTTT.

V and J are TRBV4-3 and TRBJ1-5, with D unresolved. Germline V gene sequence: CDR1 LGHNA, CDR2 YSLEER. The CDR3 has 14 residues. V was cut by 0 bases and J by 5 bases, with 8 bases left in between. The CDR3 loop is CASSQDSGYQPQHF. The CDR3 coding sequence is TGCGCCAGCAGCCAAGACTCGGGTTATCAGCCCCAGCATTTT.

This chain connects TRBV5-8 to TRBJ2-5; 7 bases are shared with TRBD1. CDR1 is SGHTS and CDR2 is YDEGEE in the germline V gene. V trimming: 1 base; J trimming: 1 base; junction bases outside the gene matches: 4. The CDR3 runs to 15 residues. CDR3 residues: CASSLTGVTQETQYF. The DNA for the CDR3 is TGTGCCAGCAGCTTGACAGGGGTGACCCAAGAGACCCAGTACTTC. Using reference TRBV5-8 and TRBJ2-5 for the parts outside the CDR3, the full variable domain is EAGVTQSPTHLIKTRGQQATLRCSPISGHTSVYWYQQALGLGLQFLLWYDEGEERNRGNFPPRFSGRQFPNYSSELNVNALELEDSALYLCASSLTGVTQETQYFGPGTRLLVL.